The T cell receptor beta chain described here comes from a study of blood T cell repertoires in COVID-19. V was shortened by 4 bases and J by 4 bases, with 17 bases between the two germline ends. CDR1 is SGHNT, CDR2 YYREEE, per germline (reference sequence). The CDR3 contains 15 residues. Clones were read by immunoSEQ multiplex PCR, and TCRdb kept only the in-frame ones, dropping some. Among 250,000 to 400,000 clones listed, 75% to 90% were seen once. This sequence joins TRBV5-4 and TRBJ1-1; the D gene is possibly TRBD1 (6 bases). Material: peripheral blood. The sequence came from a woman aged 25 to 39 with COVID-19, enrolled during active disease. CDR3 bases: TGTGCCAGCAGCGTAATCAGGGGATTAGCCACTGAAGCTTTCTTT. Its protein is CASSVIRGLATEAFF. The whole variable domain, filled in from reference TRBV5-4 and TRBJ1-1, reads ETGVTQSPTHLIKTRGQQVTLRCSSQSGHNTVSWYQQALGQGPQFIFQYYREEENGRGNFPPRFSGLQFPNYSSELNVNALELDDSALYLCASSVIRGLATEAFFGQGTRLTVV.